This TCR beta chain was identified during a study of T cells expressing NK-cell markers (dated by TCRdb to about 2020). Study-wide context: Roughly 8 donors provided sorted CD3+CD56+NKG2C+, CD3+CD56+NKG2C- and CD3+CD56-NKG2C+ T-cell subsets, whose TCR beta-chain repertoires were profiled. The libraries were sequenced on Illumina HiSeq 2000/2500, MiSeq or NextSeq, producing 2 x 150 bp reads. All eight donors whose samples were sequenced were randomly selected healthy volunteers, three of them men and five women. Seven of the eight sequenced donors were HCMV-seropositive and one was HCMV-seronegative. On the study overall, not on this receptor specifically: In several donors, the dominant CD3+CD56+NKG2C+ clonotypes were found to rank among the top 10 CD8+ clonotypes and to make up about 1.0-7.0% of CD8+ T cells. Those dominant clonotypes were again the most abundant among CD3+CD56-NKG2C+ cells in a handful of donors, at about 25-60.1%. Whether the expanded NKG2C-expressing T cell clones were specific for HCMV antigens remained unclear.

HCMV serostatus was determined by detecting HCMV-specific IgG in serum with a commercial ELISA kit. Ficoll density gradient centrifugation was used to isolate peripheral blood mononuclear cells from blood. Reads for this sample came from an Illumina HiSeq 2000. The TCR beta cDNA libraries were made using 5'RACE template switching, a step that added both a universal primer site and unique molecular identifiers. cDNA synthesis was primed from the TCR beta constant segment, followed by two successive PCR amplification steps. The study's own analysis went as follows. MIGEC was used to demultiplex reads and group the reads by UMI, and MiTCR was used to assemble and quantify clonotypes. To exclude erroneous sequences, any TCR cDNA sequence not supported by at least two reads was discarded. The tcR package was used for downstream repertoire analysis, and clonotypes were matched between fractions using CDR3 nucleotide sequence together with V segment. VDJmatch was used to annotate antigen specificity against VDJdb, with one amino acid substitution allowed in CDR3. After reprocessing by TCRdb, each CDR3 protein sequence is one entry, and no DNA is given. It is TCRdb's table, rather than the study itself, that gives the V and J calls and clone size. This sample's table has entries for under 600,000 distinct CDR3 sequences. More than 1.4% of the sample lies in the top ten.

On this clonotype: Its cognate antigen has yet to be identified.

As encoded in the germline V gene, CDR1 is MNHNS while CDR2 is SASEGT. The CDR3 measures 14 amino acids from cysteine to phenylalanine. No DNA sequence was recorded. This TCR came from a woman in her forties or fifties in good health. Donor details come from another sample of the same person, matched by shared clones. The chain is made from TRBV6-1 and TRBJ2-1; absent DNA, TCRdb's TRBD2 call cannot be checked. Input material: blood T cells: a sorted CD56 or NKG2C T cell subset, CD4+ or CD8+ T cells, or bulk PBMC T cells (not recorded which). The CDR3 protein: CASRRSGGSNEQFF.